This entry describes one TCR beta chain. What it binds is unknown. The data derive from a study of T cell responses to AZD1222 COVID-19 vaccine. Study-wide context: Second-dose schedules of about 4 or about 12 weeks were combined.

Germline CDR1 and CDR2: MNHEY and SVGAGI. Trimming removed 6 bases at V and 0 bases at J, with 6 bases between. The CDR3 is 14 amino acids. Study findings and constraints: Variant regions that are unmutated are reportedly the target of nearly half of spike-specific TCRs. Recipients of AZD1222 seropositive at baseline numbered only five or six. Researchers report vaccine-associated CD4 TCRs spanning spike, with dominance at 160-218 and 743-854.

Sequencing used immunoSEQ multiplex PCR; TCRdb keeps in-frame clones, though not all of them. The table shows about 140,000 clones, with more than 80% occurring only once. Sequencing used peripheral blood, obtained on day 0 of AZD1222 vaccination. The chain is built from TRBV6-5 and TRBJ2-6, with D hard to call. This clonotype was sampled from an adult in good health. The CDR3 DNA sequence: TGTGCCAGCAGCAGAGACTCTGGGGCCAACGTCCTGACTTTC. Protein: CASSRDSGANVLTF.